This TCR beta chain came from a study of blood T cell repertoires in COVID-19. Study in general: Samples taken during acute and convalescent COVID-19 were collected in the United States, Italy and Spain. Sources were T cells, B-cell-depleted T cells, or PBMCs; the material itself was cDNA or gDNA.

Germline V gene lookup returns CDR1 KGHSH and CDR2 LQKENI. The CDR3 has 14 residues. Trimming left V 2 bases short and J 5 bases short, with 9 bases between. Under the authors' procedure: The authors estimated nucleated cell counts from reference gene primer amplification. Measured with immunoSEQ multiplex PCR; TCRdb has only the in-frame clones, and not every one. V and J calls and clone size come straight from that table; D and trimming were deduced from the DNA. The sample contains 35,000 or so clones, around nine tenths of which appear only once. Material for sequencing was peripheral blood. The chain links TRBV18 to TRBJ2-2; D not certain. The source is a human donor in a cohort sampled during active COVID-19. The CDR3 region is CASSPSQVTGELFF. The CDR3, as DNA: TGTGCCAGCTCACCATCCCAGGTGACCGGGGAGCTGTTTTTT.